The 11 T cell receptor beta chains listed next were all sequenced from one sample in a study of T cells in localized non-small cell lung cancer (TCRdb year 2020). Library method: the immunoSEQ multiplex PCR assay. TCRdb provides this immuneACCESS table in a form limited to in-frame rearrangements. Some clones are lacking; in checked studies, under half of them reflect an unresolved V gene, and why the rest are absent is not known. The sample table contains tens of thousands of clones; only one count was recorded for roughly four fifths of them. About 4.5% of the sample goes to the ten largest clones. The sample in question was PBMCs, obtained before any cancer treatment. These receptors all stem from a man aged 40 to 70 with stage II lung adenocarcinoma.

V gene TRBV30 combines with J gene TRBJ2-1; perhaps TRBD1 as D (6 bases). V was pared by 7 bases and J by 1 base, with 11 bases between. There are 13 residues in the CDR3. Germline CDR1 GTSNPN, CDR2 SVGIG (reference sequence). The CDR3 DNA reads as TGTGCCTACACCAGGGGATCCTACAATGAGCAGTTCTTC. Encoded protein: CAYTRGSYNEQFF.

The genes are TRBV27 and TRBJ1-2, with 8 bases matching TRBD1. CDR3 length: 14 amino acids. CDR1 and CDR2 (germline): MNHEY, SMNVEV (reference sequence). V was clipped by 5 bases and J by 4 bases; unmatched bases: 6. This chain's CDR3 is CASSTGQGSYGYTF. CDR3 sequence (DNA): TGTGCCAGCAGTACCGGACAGGGAAGCTATGGCTACACCTTC.

The rearrangement uses TRBV5-4 and TRBJ2-7, with D unclear. V was clipped by 0 bases and J by 3 bases, with 10 bases between them. This CDR3 is 14 amino acids long. Germline V lookup: CDR1 SGHNT, CDR2 YYREEE (reference sequence). The CDR3 loop reads CASSLAGAGYEQYF. In DNA form, the CDR3 reads TGTGCCAGCAGCTTGGCTGGAGCAGGCTACGAGCAGTACTTC.

V and J are TRBV7-2 and TRBJ2-7; TRBD1 or TRBD2 may be the D gene (5 bases each). Germline V lookup: CDR1 SGHTA, CDR2 FQGNSA. V lost 4 bases and J 6 bases, leaving 22 bases between the germline ends. The CDR3 length is 16 residues. CDR3 in DNA: TGTGCCAGCAGCTCCGAAGGTGGGGGTAGCTGGGCCGAGCAGTACTTC. It yields the protein CASSSEGGGSWAEQYF. The full variable domain, its missing parts supplied by reference TRBV7-2 and TRBJ2-7, is GAGVSQSPSNKVTEKGKDVELRCDPISGHTALYWYRQSLGQGLEFLIYFQGNSAPDKSGLPSDRFSAERTGGSVSTLTIQRTQQEDSAVYLCASSSEGGGSWAEQYFGPGTRLTVT.

V gene TRBV18 combines with J gene TRBJ2-7, with D tentatively TRBD1 or TRBD2 (5 bases each). From germline, CDR1 is KGHSH and CDR2 LQKENI. The V end was cut by 6 bases, the J end by 7 bases, with 16 bases between. The CDR3 totals 13 residues. CDR3 nucleotides: TGTGCCAGCTCTCGCTTTGGGACGGATGAGCAGTACTTC. Residues: CASSRFGTDEQYF.

The genes are TRBV5-4 and TRBJ2-7; 16 nucleotides line up with TRBD2. The ends lost 3 bases at V and 7 bases at J; junction bases unmatched: 7. The V gene's germline CDR1 is SGHNT and CDR2 YYREEE (reference sequence). The CDR3 is 16 amino acids. CDR3 region: CASSSGTSGRAGEQYF. The CDR3 nucleotides read TGTGCCAGCAGCTCCGGGACTAGCGGGAGGGCCGGAGAGCAGTACTTC.

This clone was observed a few times. J is TRBJ1-1 and V is TRBV7-2; D is uncertain. Germline-derived CDR1 and CDR2 are SGHTA and FQGNSA. Trimming took off 1 base at V and 0 bases at J, with 9 bases between the two ends. There are 15 residues in the CDR3. In DNA form, the CDR3 reads TGTGCCAGCAGCTTAGTACCGAGTTTGAACACTGAAGCTTTCTTT. Its translation: CASSLVPSLNTEAFF. Looking up the rest from reference TRBV7-2 and TRBJ1-1 gives the full variable domain: GAGVSQSPSNKVTEKGKDVELRCDPISGHTALYWYRQSLGQGLEFLIYFQGNSAPDKSGLPSDRFSAERTGGSVSTLTIQRTQQEDSAVYLCASSLVPSLNTEAFFGQGTRLTVV.

The gene calls are TRBV7-2 and TRBJ2-7; 7 positions agree with TRBD1. Germline CDR1 and CDR2: SGHTA and FQGNSA. The CDR3 totals 15 residues. After removal of 6 bases from V and 2 bases from J, the junction contained 10 bases not matched to a gene. CDR3 in amino acids: CASSFDGTAAYEQYF. DNA of the CDR3: TGTGCCAGCAGTTTCGATGGGACAGCCGCCTACGAGCAGTACTTC.

J is TRBJ1-2 and V is TRBV7-2; the match to TRBD1 covers 8 bases. This CDR3 region has 14 residues. The trim removed 0 bases at V and 7 bases at J, leaving 4 bases unmatched. The V gene's germline CDR1 is SGHTA and CDR2 FQGNSA. The CDR3 nucleotides read TGTGCCAGCAGCTTAGCCAGGGGGCCTGGTGGCTACACCTTC. Its translation is CASSLARGPGGYTF.

This clone appeared many times. The rearrangement links TRBV30 to TRBJ1-5, with 9 bases that match TRBD1. V dropped 5 bases and J dropped 4; count of bases not matched to a gene: 3. The CDR3 sequence is 13 residues long. Per the germline V gene, CDR1 is GTSNPN and CDR2 is SVGIG (reference sequence). The CDR3 here is CAWAGTGNQPQHF. As DNA, the CDR3 is TGTGCCTGGGCCGGGACAGGGAATCAGCCCCAGCATTTT.

The rearrangement uses TRBV6-5 and TRBJ1-2; perhaps TRBD1 as D (6 bases). The CDR3 sequence is 15 residues long. CDR1 is MNHEY, CDR2 SVGAGI, per germline. V lost 6 bases and J lost 0, with 14 bases in between. CDR3 DNA: TGTGCCAGCAGCCTAGGACAGTCCTCTAACTATGGCTACACCTTC. Residues: CASSLGQSSNYGYTF.